The present T cell receptor beta chain was sequenced within a study of type 1 regulatory T cells. The overall study: T-allo10 is an in vitro-generated, Tr1-enriched CD4 T cell product specific for alloantigen. General study results and limits: Compared with non-type 1 regulatory T cells, type 1 regulatory T cells showed a more restricted TCR repertoire.

This clonotype was observed a few times. Its specificity is unknown. TCRdb reprocessed the reads with MiXCR, giving one entry per CDR3 protein. The sample holds 65,000 to 80,000 distinct CDR3 sequences, less than 25% seen once. The CDR3 extends over 14 amino acids. Trimming left V 0 bases short and J 8 bases short, with 11 bases between. The germline V gene encodes CDR1 SGDLS and CDR2 YYNGEE. The source is a human donor in good health. V is TRBV9 and J is TRBJ1-4; D remains ambiguous. Sequencing was done on a sample of cultured type 1 regulatory T (Tr1) cells, either the whole culture or a sorted fraction (not recorded which). CDR3 DNA: TGTGCCAGCAGCGTAGCCGGGATTGGGGAAAAACTGTTTTTT. Its translation: CASSVAGIGEKLFF.